The clone carrying this TCR beta chain was recorded only once. With 3 bases removed from V and 3 bases from J, the gap between germline ends came to 8 bases. This CDR3 is 13 amino acids long. Germline V CDR1 and CDR2: DFQATT, SNEGSKA (reference sequence). This sample was taken from a study of blood T cell repertoires in COVID-19. Study summary: Italy, Spain and the United States were the sources of the convalescent and acute COVID-19 samples.

Sequencing used immunoSEQ multiplex PCR; TCRdb keeps in-frame clones, though not all of them. This sample has about 41,000 clones, with 87% found just once. The receptor was isolated from a man aged 55 to 70 with acute or convalescent COVID-19. V usage is TRBV20-1 and J usage is TRBJ1-4; no definite D call. The sequencing input was peripheral blood. CDR3 in DNA: TGCAGTGCTAGTGGTAGTTCTAATGAAAAACTGTTTTTT. This encodes CSASGSSNEKLFF.